This T cell receptor beta chain emerged from a study of T cell responses to AZD1222 COVID-19 vaccine. Germline V lookup: CDR1 LNHDA, CDR2 SQIVND (reference sequence). The CDR3 runs 14 residues. V was shortened by 5 bases and J by 7 bases, with 12 bases between the two germline ends. TCRdb's copy holds only in-frame clones and misses some; the assay was immunoSEQ multiplex PCR. The sample shows approximately 150,000 clones, about nine tenths of them seen only once. V gene TRBV19 combines with J gene TRBJ1-6; D is uncertain. This TCR came from an adult who received the AZD1222 COVID-19 vaccine. The sample in question was peripheral blood, obtained 28 days after the second AZD1222 dose. CDR3 in amino acids: CASSEFGNNSPLHF. The CDR3 DNA is TGTGCCAGTAGTGAGTTCGGGAACAATTCACCCCTCCACTTT. The full variable domain, with the rest looked up from reference TRBV19 and TRBJ1-6, is DGGITQSPKYLFRKEGQNVTLSCEQNLNHDAMYWYRQDPGQGLRLIYYSQIVNDFQKGDIAEGYSVSREKKESFPLTVTSAQKNPTAFYLCASSEFGNNSPLHFGNGTRLTVT.